Following are 2 T cell receptor beta chains from one sample sequenced in a study of cytomegalovirus exposure and HLA in healthy donors. Primers included in the PCR were 60 Vbeta and 13 Jbeta primers. Some clones are missing from TCRdb's copy, which holds only in-frame ones; the method was immunoSEQ multiplex PCR. The data show some 130,000 clones, with roughly three quarters seen just once and 2% to 2.5% held by the top ten. Sequenced material: PBMCs. Receptor source: a young man in good health and CMV-seronegative.

The chain is built from TRBV28 and TRBJ2-7; TRBD1 is a possible D gene (6 bases). Germline values: CDR1 MDHEN, CDR2 SYDVKM. V shed 5 bases and J shed 10 bases, with 15 bases lying between them. This CDR3 is built from 12 residues. Here the CDR3 reads CASSTLDRPQYF. In DNA, the CDR3 is TGTGCCAGCAGTACCTTGGACAGACCCCAGTACTTC.

The chain links TRBV18 to TRBJ2-1; TRBD2 agrees at 8 bases. CDR1 and CDR2 from the germline V gene are KGHSH and LQKENI. The junction had 6 bases not matched to a gene; V was cut back by 1 base and J by 4 bases. This CDR3 comprises 16 residues. The CDR3 here is CASSPQGAGGYNEQFF. DNA of the CDR3: TGTGCCAGCTCACCACAAGGGGCGGGAGGATACAATGAGCAGTTCTTC.